This T cell receptor (beta chain) comes out of a study of blood T cell repertoires in COVID-19. Background on the study: COVID-19 samples, acute and convalescent, were from the United States, Italy and Spain.

Germline V lookup: CDR1 SQVTM, CDR2 ANQGSEA. This CDR3 is built from 14 residues. V lost 6 bases and J 3 bases, leaving 14 bases between the germline ends. Clones were sequenced by immunoSEQ multiplex PCR, and TCRdb holds only the in-frame ones, with some missing. The data hold about 250,000 clones, with 65% to 85% observed a single time. This chain uses TRBV29-1 with TRBJ1-4; perhaps TRBD1 as D (5 bases). The material sequenced was peripheral blood. The sequence derives from a man aged 45 to 65 with active or convalescent COVID-19. CDR3 residues: CSVYGGASNEKLFF. CDR3 DNA sequence: TGCAGCGTCTACGGGGGTGCCTCTAATGAAAAACTGTTTTTT.